Below are 18 T cell receptor beta chains sequenced from a single sample in a study of cytomegalovirus exposure and HLA in healthy donors. Both 60 Vbeta primers and 13 Jbeta primers went into the PCR. The data were produced by immunoSEQ multiplex PCR, yet TCRdb's version contains in-frame clones alone and is incomplete. The sample consists of fewer than 45,000 clones, 90% to 95% of them appearing once. What was sequenced was PBMCs. All receptors derive from a woman between 18 and 30 years old in good health and CMV-seronegative.

In this sample, this clone turned up once. This rearrangement joins TRBV7-3 to TRBJ2-1, with TRBD2 identical over 16 bases. V lost 0 bases, J lost 5 bases, and 4 bases stayed unmatched. Looked up from germline, CDR1 is SGHTA and CDR2 is FQGTGA. The CDR3 is 18 residues long. CDR3 protein: CASSLTAGLAGGHNEQFF. The DNA of the CDR3 is TGTGCCAGCAGCTTAACGGCGGGACTAGCGGGAGGGCACAATGAGCAGTTCTTC.

As for this clone: A junction boundary mismatches the germline segment, possibly from a read error. The DNA for the CDR3 is TGTGCCAGCAGTTACTCTTACAGGGTGAATACTGAAGCTTTCTTT. This sequence encodes CASSYSYRVNTEAFF. The rearrangement joins TRBV6-5 to TRBJ1-1, with TRBD1 as a possible D gene (6 bases). Germline V gene sequence: CDR1 MNHEY, CDR2 SVGAGI. The CDR3 sequence is 15 residues long.

This clone was seen once. The chain is built from TRBV5-4 and TRBJ2-5; 9 nucleotides line up with TRBD1. The DNA end lines up better with TRBJ2-7; the J call may be wrong. There are 15 residues in the CDR3. Germline CDR1 reads SGHNT; CDR2 reads YYREEE (reference sequence). The CDR3 region has the DNA TGTGCCAGCAGCTTGACCGACAGGGGGTCCTACGAGCAGTACTTC. This translates into CASSLTDRGSYEQYF.

The genes are TRBV6-5 and TRBJ1-1, with 8 bases matching TRBD1. CDR1 and CDR2 from the germline V gene are MNHEY and SVGAGI. The CDR3 is made up of 16 amino acids. Trimming removed 2 bases from V and 7 bases from J; junction bases left unmatched: 12. CDR3 DNA: TGTGCCAGCAGTTACACCGGACAGGGAAAAGAGGATGAAGCTTTCTTT. Its protein is CASSYTGQGKEDEAFF.

This clone was detected only once. The chain links TRBV10-1 to TRBJ2-6; 7 nucleotides match TRBD1. Trimming at V came to 8 bases and at J to 0 bases, leaving 7 bases not matched to a gene. Germline V CDR1 and CDR2: WNHNN, SYGVQD (reference sequence). This CDR3 has 16 amino acids. CDR3 sequence: CASDRAFISGANVLTF. The CDR3 DNA sequence: TGCGCCAGCGACAGGGCCTTTATCTCTGGGGCCAACGTCCTGACTTTC.

This chain links TRBV6-4 with TRBJ2-3; D might be TRBD2 (6 bases). Trimming shortened V by 2 bases and J by 3 bases, and 9 bases separated the two germline ends. CDR1 is MRHNA, CDR2 SNTAGT, per germline. The CDR3 has 14 amino acids. This chain's CDR3 is CASSDGEATDTQYF. The CDR3 nucleotides are TGTGCCAGCAGTGACGGGGAGGCTACAGATACGCAGTATTTT.

This clone was seen only once. The chain uses TRBV5-1 and TRBJ2-1, with TRBD2 matching 14 bases. V lost 7 bases to trimming and J lost 14 bases; unmatched junction nucleotides: 20. CDR1 SGHRS and CDR2 YFSETQ come from the germline V gene. The CDR3 is 17 amino acids. The DNA for the CDR3 is TGCGCCAGCCACTTCTCAACAAATAAGGGACTAGCGGGAGTGAAGTTCTTC. Its translation: CASHFSTNKGLAGVKFF.

This chain connects TRBV4-1 to TRBJ1-6, with a possible D match to TRBD1 (6 bases). Germline loops: CDR1 MGHRA, CDR2 YSYEKL. Trimming stripped 0 bases from V and 10 bases from J, with 16 bases between. The CDR3 totals 16 residues. The CDR3 is CASSQDLLVGGSPLHF. As DNA, the CDR3 is TGCGCCAGCAGCCAAGATTTGTTGGTTGGGGGCTCACCCCTCCACTTT.

The count of this clone is one. The chain couples TRBV27 to TRBJ2-5; 7 bases match TRBD2. Germline CDR1 and CDR2: MNHEY and SMNVEV (reference sequence). V dropped 1 base and J dropped 2; count of bases not matched to a gene: 16. This CDR3 region has 19 residues. This CDR3 is CASSLCYQLGGCNQETQYF. CDR3 DNA: TGTGCCAGCAGTTTATGTTACCAATTGGGGGGGTGTAATCAAGAGACCCAGTACTTC.

This clone was counted a few times. This chain connects TRBV7-9 to TRBJ2-7; no clear D. Germline V gene lookup returns CDR1 SEHNR and CDR2 FQNEAQ (reference sequence). V was shortened by 1 base and J by 0 bases, with 7 bases between the two germline ends. This CDR3 spans 14 amino acids. The CDR3 nucleotides read TGTGCCAGCAGCTTAGGTGGCACCTCCTACGAGCAGTACTTC. Translating gives CASSLGGTSYEQYF.

This chain uses TRBV18 with TRBJ1-2; 11 bases agree with TRBD1. Germline assignment: CDR1 KGHSH and CDR2 LQKENI. Unmatched junction bases numbered 11, after V lost 3 bases and J lost 8 bases. The CDR3 runs to 16 residues. CDR3 in DNA: TGTGCCAGCTCACCCTCTCCGGGACAGGGGGAACGGGGCTACACCTTC. The encoded protein is CASSPSPGQGERGYTF.

This clone turned up a few times. This sequence joins TRBV18 and TRBJ1-5; D gene unclear. CDR1 is KGHSH, CDR2 LQKENI, per germline. The V and J ends lost 4 bases and 4 bases respectively, with 8 bases between them. CDR3 length: 13 amino acids. Here the CDR3 reads CASSRDGNQPQHF. The DNA for the CDR3 is TGTGCCAGCTCACGCGACGGGAATCAGCCCCAGCATTTT.

The chain recombines TRBV5-1 with TRBJ2-3; tentative D call: TRBD2 (5 bases). CDR3 size: 15 residues. In germline, CDR1 is SGHRS, CDR2 YFSETQ. V lost 2 bases, J lost 4 bases, and 14 bases lay in between. This chain's CDR3 is CASSFGSPAADTQYF. CDR3 coding DNA: TGCGCCAGCAGCTTTGGTTCTCCAGCGGCAGATACGCAGTATTTT.

The chain is built from TRBV7-2 and TRBJ1-2, with 9 bases that match TRBD1. CDR1 is SGHTA, CDR2 FQGNSA, per germline. J was trimmed by 7 bases and V by 6 bases; bases with no gene match: 12. The CDR3 runs 15 residues. The CDR3 coding sequence is TGTGCCAGCAGTTTAACCGGGACAGGGTGGGGTGGCTACACCTTC. Its translation: CASSLTGTGWGGYTF. The complete variable domain, with remaining parts taken from reference TRBV7-2 and TRBJ1-2, reads GAGVSQSPSNKVTEKGKDVELRCDPISGHTALYWYRQSLGQGLEFLIYFQGNSAPDKSGLPSDRFSAERTGGSVSTLTIQRTQQEDSAVYLCASSLTGTGWGGYTFGSGTRLTVV.

This chain joins TRBV5-1 and TRBJ2-7; TRBD1 agrees at 7 bases. Germline values: CDR1 SGHRS, CDR2 YFSETQ. The CDR3 is made up of 15 amino acids. Trimming took 0 bases from V and 3 from J; bases not matched to a gene: 6. Here the CDR3 DNA reads TGCGCCAGCAGCTTGGGGGACAGCCTATTCTACGAGCAGTACTTC. Translation: CASSLGDSLFYEQYF.

With respect to this clone: At one of its ends the junction is not consistent with the germline gene, which may arise from a read error. The V gene is TRBV7-9, the J gene TRBJ1-1, with D perhaps TRBD1 (6 bases). The germline V gene encodes CDR1 SEHNR and CDR2 FQNEAQ (reference sequence). This CDR3 comprises 12 residues. This CDR3 is CSSSLDSTEAFF. CDR3 DNA: TGTTCCAGCAGCTTGGACAGCACTGAAGCTTTCTTT.

This clone showed up just once. DNA of the CDR3: TGCGCCAGCACCTTAAGGCAGGGGATGGGAGAGACCCAGTACTTC. Encoded protein: CASTLRQGMGETQYF. This chain links TRBV5-1 with TRBJ2-5; a weak D match, TRBD1 (6 bases). The CDR3 contains 15 residues. Germline V gene sequence: CDR1 SGHRS, CDR2 YFSETQ. V was clipped by 6 bases and J by 4 bases, with 19 bases between them. Supplemented by reference TRBV5-1 and TRBJ2-5, the full variable domain reads KAGVTQTPRYLIKTRGQQVTLSCSPISGHRSVSWYQQTPGQGLQFLFEYFSETQRNKGNFPGRFSGRQFSNSRSEMNVSTLELGDSALYLCASTLRQGMGETQYFGPGTRLLVL.

This chain uses TRBV6-5 with TRBJ2-7, with a possible D match to TRBD1 (5 bases). The germline gives CDR1 MNHEY, CDR2 SVGAGI. The CDR3 totals 14 residues. V lost 8 bases, J lost 0 bases, and 14 bases lay in between. Written as DNA, the CDR3 is TGTGCCAGCGGCCAGGGTGTGGGCTCCTACGAGCAGTACTTC. Translating gives CASGQGVGSYEQYF.